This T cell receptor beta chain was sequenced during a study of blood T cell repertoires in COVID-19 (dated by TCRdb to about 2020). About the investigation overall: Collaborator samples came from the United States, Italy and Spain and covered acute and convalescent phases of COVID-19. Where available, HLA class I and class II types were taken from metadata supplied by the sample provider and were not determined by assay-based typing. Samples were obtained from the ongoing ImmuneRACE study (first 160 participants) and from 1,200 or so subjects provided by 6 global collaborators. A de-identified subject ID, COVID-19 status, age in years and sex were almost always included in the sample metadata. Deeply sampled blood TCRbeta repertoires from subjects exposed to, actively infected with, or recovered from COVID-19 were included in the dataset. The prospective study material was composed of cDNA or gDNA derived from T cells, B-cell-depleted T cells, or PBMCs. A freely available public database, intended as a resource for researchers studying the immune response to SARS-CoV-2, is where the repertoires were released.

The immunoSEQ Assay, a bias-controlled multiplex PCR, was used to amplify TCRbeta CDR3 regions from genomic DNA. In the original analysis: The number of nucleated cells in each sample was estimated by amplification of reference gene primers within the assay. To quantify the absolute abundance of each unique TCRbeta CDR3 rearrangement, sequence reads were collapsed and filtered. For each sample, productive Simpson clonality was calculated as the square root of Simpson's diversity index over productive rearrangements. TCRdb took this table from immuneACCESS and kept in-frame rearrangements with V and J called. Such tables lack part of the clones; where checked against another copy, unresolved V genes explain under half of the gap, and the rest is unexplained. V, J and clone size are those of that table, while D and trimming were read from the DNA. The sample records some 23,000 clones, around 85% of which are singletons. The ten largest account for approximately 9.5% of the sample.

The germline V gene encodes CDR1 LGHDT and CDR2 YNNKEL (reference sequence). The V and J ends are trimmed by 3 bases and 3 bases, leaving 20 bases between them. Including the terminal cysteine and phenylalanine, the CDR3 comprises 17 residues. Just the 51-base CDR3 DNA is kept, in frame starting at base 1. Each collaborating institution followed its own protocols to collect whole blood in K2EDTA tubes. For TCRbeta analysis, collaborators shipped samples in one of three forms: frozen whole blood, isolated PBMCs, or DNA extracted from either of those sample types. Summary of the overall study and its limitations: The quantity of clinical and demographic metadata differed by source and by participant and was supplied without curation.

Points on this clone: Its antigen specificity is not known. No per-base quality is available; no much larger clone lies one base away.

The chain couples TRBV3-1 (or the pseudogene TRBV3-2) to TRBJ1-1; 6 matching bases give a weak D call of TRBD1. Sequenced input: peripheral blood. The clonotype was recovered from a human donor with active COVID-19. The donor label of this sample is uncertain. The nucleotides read TGTGCCAGCAGCCATGCTTTATTCAGAGGGGGGGACACTGAAGCTTTCTTT. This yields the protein CASSHALFRGGDTEAFF.